The 5 T cell receptor beta chains listed next were all sequenced from one sample in a study of cytomegalovirus exposure and HLA in healthy donors. The PCR ran on 60 Vbeta and 13 Jbeta primers. Using immunoSEQ multiplex PCR, the repertoire was profiled, and TCRdb retains in-frame clones only, with some absent. The sample yields under 200,000 clones, about 65% seen once. The sequenced material came from PBMCs. Receptors originate from a woman between 18 and 29 years old in good health and CMV-seropositive.

The chain links TRBV5-6 to TRBJ1-6; the D is unclear. CDR3 length equals 14 residues. Looked up from germline, CDR1 is SGHDT and CDR2 is YYEEEE. V was trimmed by 4 bases and J by 4 bases, leaving 9 bases between them. This CDR3 is CASSPSGYNSPLHF. In DNA, the CDR3 is TGTGCCAGCAGCCCGTCGGGTTATAATTCACCCCTCCACTTT.

This clone has just a few counts. This chain links TRBV5-4 with TRBJ1-2; maybe TRBD1 (5 bases). The ends were cut back, 3 bases at V and 6 bases at J, with 15 bases in the middle. This CDR3 comprises 14 residues. CDR1 is SGHNT, CDR2 YYREEE, per germline (reference sequence). In DNA, the CDR3 is TGTGCCAGCAGCTCGGGGGTTGGGCCCCATGGCTACACCTTC. It codes for CASSSGVGPHGYTF.

This rearrangement joins TRBV10-3 to TRBJ1-5; TRBD1 agrees at 7 bases. CDR1 is ENHRY, CDR2 SYGVKD, per germline. V gave up 0 bases and J gave up 3 bases; unmatched junction bases: 5. The CDR3 is made up of 16 amino acids. The CDR3 is CAISESRDSSNQPQHF. The CDR3 nucleotides are TGTGCCATCAGTGAGTCAAGGGACAGCTCCAATCAGCCCCAGCATTTT.

The chain uses TRBV5-6 and TRBJ2-3; unclear D gene. V dropped 0 bases and J dropped 0 bases, with 8 bases sitting between them. Germline CDR1 and CDR2: SGHDT and YYEEEE. The CDR3 is made up of 15 amino acids. The CDR3 bases are TGTGCCAGCAGCTTGGGGAAGACAAGCACAGATACGCAGTATTTT. It specifies CASSLGKTSTDTQYF.

CDR3 loop: CASSLLAGGYNEQFF. The CDR3 nucleotides read TGTGCCAGCAGCTTGCTAGCGGGAGGCTACAATGAGCAGTTCTTC. J is TRBJ2-1 and V is TRBV7-3; TRBD2 aligns across 11 bases. The CDR3 consists of 15 residues. Germline-derived CDR1 and CDR2 are SGHTA and FQGTGA. The J segment lost 3 bases and the V segment lost 3 bases, leaving 1 base of the junction unmatched.